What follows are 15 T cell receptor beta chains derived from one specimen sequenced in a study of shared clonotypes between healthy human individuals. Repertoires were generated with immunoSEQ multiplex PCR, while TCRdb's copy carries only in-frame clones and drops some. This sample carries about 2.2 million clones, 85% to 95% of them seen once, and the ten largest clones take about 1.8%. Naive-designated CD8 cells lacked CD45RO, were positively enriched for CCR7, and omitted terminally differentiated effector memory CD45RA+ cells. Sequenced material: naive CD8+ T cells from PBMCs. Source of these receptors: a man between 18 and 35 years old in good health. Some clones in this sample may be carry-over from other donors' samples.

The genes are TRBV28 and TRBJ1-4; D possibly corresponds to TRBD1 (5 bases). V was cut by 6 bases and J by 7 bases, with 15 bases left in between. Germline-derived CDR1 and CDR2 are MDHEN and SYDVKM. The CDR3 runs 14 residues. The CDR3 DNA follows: TGTGCCAGCAGGCTAACGGGGCGAGGTGAAAAACTGTTTTTT. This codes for CASRLTGRGEKLFF.

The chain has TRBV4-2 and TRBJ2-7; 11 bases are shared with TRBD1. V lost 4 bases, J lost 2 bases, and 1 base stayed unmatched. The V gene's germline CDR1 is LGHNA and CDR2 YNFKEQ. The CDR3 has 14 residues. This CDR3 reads CASSRGQGAYEQYF. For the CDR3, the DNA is TGTGCCAGCAGCCGGGGACAGGGGGCCTACGAGCAGTACTTC.

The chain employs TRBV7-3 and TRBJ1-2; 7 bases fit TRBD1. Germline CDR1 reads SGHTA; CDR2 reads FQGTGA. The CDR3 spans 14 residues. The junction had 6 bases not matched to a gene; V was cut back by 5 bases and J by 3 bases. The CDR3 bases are TGTGCCAGCAGCGTGGGCGGACAGGACTATGGCTACACCTTC. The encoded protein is CASSVGGQDYGYTF.

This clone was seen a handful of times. CDR3: CASSPGRQPQHF. CDR3 nucleotide sequence: TGTGCCAGCTCACCAGGGAGGCAGCCCCAGCATTTT. The V gene is TRBV18, the J gene TRBJ1-5; D uncertain. Germline assignment: CDR1 KGHSH and CDR2 LQKENI. CDR3 length: 12 amino acids. Trimming removed 2 bases from V and 7 bases from J, with 6 bases in between.

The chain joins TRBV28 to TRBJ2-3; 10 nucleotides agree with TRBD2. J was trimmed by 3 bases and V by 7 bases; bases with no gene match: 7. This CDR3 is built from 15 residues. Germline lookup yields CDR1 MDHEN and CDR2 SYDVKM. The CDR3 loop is CASNLLAGRTDTQYF. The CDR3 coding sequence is TGTGCCAGCAACCTACTAGCGGGAAGGACAGATACGCAGTATTTT.

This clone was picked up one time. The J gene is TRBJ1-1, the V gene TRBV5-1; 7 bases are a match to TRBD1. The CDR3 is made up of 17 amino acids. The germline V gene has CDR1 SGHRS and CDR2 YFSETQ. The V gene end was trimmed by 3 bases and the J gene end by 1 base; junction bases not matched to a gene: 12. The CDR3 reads CASSYSPQGGQNTEAFF. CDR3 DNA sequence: TGCGCCAGCAGCTACAGCCCCCAAGGGGGCCAGAACACTGAAGCTTTCTTT.

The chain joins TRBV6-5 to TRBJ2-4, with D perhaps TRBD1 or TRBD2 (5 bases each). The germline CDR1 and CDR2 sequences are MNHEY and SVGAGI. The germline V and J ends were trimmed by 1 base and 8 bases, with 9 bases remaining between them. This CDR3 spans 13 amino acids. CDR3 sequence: CASSYWGFDIQYF. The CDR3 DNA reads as TGTGCCAGCAGTTACTGGGGGTTTGACATTCAGTACTTC.

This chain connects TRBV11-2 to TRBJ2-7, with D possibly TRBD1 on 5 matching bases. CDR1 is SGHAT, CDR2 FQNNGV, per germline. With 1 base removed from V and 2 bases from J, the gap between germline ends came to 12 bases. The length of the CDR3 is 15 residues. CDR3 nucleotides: TGTGCCAGCAGCTTAGGGGGCCGTTTAACCTACGAGCAGTACTTC. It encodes CASSLGGRLTYEQYF.

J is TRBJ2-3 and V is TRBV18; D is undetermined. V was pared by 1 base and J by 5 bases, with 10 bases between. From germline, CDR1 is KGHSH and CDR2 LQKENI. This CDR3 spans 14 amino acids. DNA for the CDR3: TGTGCCAGCTCACCACGGCCCTCGAGAGATACGCAGTATTTT. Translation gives CASSPRPSRDTQYF.

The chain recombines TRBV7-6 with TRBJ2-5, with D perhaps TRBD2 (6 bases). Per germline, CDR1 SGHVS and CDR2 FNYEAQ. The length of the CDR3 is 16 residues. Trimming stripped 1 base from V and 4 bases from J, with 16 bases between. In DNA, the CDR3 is TGTGCCAGCAGCTTAGTAGGGACTCTCAAACCAGAGACCCAGTACTTC. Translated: CASSLVGTLKPETQYF.

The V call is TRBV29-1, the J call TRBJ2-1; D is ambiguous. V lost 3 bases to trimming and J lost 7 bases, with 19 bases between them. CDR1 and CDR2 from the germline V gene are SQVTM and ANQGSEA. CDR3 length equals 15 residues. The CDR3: CSVDGELEGKNEQFF. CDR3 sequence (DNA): TGCAGCGTTGATGGAGAGCTAGAAGGAAAAAATGAGCAGTTCTTC.

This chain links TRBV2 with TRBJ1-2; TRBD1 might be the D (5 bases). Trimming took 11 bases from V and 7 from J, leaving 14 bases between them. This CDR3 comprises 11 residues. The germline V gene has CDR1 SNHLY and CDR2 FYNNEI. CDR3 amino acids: CAPRGGAGYTF. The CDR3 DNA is TGTGCCCCTCGGGGAGGGGCTGGCTACACCTTC. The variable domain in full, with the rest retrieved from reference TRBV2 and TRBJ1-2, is EPEVTQTPSHQVTQMGQEVILRCVPISNHLYFYWYRQILGQKVEFLVSFYNNEISEKSEIFDDQFSVERPDGSNFTLKIRSTKLEDSAMYFCAPRGGAGYTFGSGTRLTVV.

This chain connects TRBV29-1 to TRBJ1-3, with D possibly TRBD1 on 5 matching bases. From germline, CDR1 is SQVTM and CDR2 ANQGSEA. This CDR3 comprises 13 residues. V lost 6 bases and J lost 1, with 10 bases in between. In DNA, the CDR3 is TGCAGCGTGACACAGGAGTCTGGAAACACCATATATTTT. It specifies CSVTQESGNTIYF. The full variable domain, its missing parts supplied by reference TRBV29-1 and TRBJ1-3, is SAVISQKPSRDICQRGTSLTIQCQVDSQVTMMFWYRQQPGQSLTLIATANQGSEATYESGFVIDKFPISRPNLTFSTLTVSNMSPEDSSIYLCSVTQESGNTIYFGEGSWLTVV.

Written as DNA, the CDR3 is TGTGCCAGCAGTTTAGGACCGGGCCAGGGGAGGGACATTCAGTACTTC. Its protein product is CASSLGPGQGRDIQYF. This rearrangement joins TRBV27 to TRBJ2-4, with D possibly being TRBD2 (7 bases). CDR3 length: 16 amino acids. Between the trimmed V and J ends, which lost 2 bases and 8 bases, there was a span of 19 bases. Germline assignment: CDR1 MNHEY and CDR2 SMNVEV (reference sequence).

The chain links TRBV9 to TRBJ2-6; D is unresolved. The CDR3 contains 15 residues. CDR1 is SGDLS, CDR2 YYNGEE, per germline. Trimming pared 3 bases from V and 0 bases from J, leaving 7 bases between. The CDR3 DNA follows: TGTGCCAGCAGCGGACTGATCTCTGGGGCCAACGTCCTGACTTTC. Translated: CASSGLISGANVLTF.